The 13 T cell receptor beta chains listed next were all sequenced from one sample in a study of T cell responses to AZD1222 COVID-19 vaccine. Using immunoSEQ multiplex PCR, the repertoire was profiled, and TCRdb retains in-frame clones only, with some absent. The sample includes 100,000 to 150,000 clones, about nine tenths seen only once; the top ten take roughly 1.5%. The sequencing here drew on peripheral blood, taken on day 0 of AZD1222 vaccination. The receptors shown here come from an adult in good health.

The V call is TRBV10-3, the J call TRBJ2-3; D is tentatively TRBD1 or TRBD2 (5 bases each). This CDR3 region has 17 residues. V lost 5 bases and J lost 2, with 20 bases in between. Germline V gene sequence: CDR1 ENHRY, CDR2 SYGVKD. CDR3 loop: CAISTGTQPRITDTQYF. CDR3 nucleotides: TGTGCCATCAGTACCGGGACCCAGCCTAGAATCACAGATACGCAGTATTTT.

The chain combines TRBV28 with TRBJ1-3, with 7 bases matching TRBD1. With 7 bases clipped from V and 10 bases from J, the junction kept 7 bases outside the gene matches. This CDR3 has 12 amino acids. Germline assignment: CDR1 MDHEN and CDR2 SYDVKM. This CDR3 reads CASTKDRATIYF. The CDR3 DNA is TGTGCCAGCACCAAAGACAGGGCTACCATATATTTT.

The chain joins TRBV3-1 (or the pseudogene TRBV3-2) to TRBJ1-5, with D possibly being TRBD1 (6 bases). The CDR3 contains 18 residues. Per germline, CDR1 LGHDT and CDR2 YNNKEL (reference sequence). The V end lost 1 base, the J end lost 0 bases, and 16 bases lay between the germline ends. The CDR3 loop is CASSQAQGPRYSNQPQHF. CDR3 nucleotide sequence: TGTGCCAGCAGCCAAGCGCAGGGGCCCCGTTATAGCAATCAGCCCCAGCATTTT.

The chain couples TRBV7-9 to TRBJ1-1, with D perhaps matching TRBD1 (5 bases). Trimming removed 1 base at V and 7 bases at J, with 10 bases between. CDR1 SEHNR and CDR2 FQNEAQ come from the germline V gene (reference sequence). There are 13 residues in the CDR3. The CDR3 bases are TGTGCCAGCAGCTTAGTTGGCAGGGATGAAGCTTTCTTT. Residues: CASSLVGRDEAFF.

Written as DNA, the CDR3 is TGTGCCAGCAGAGGGACCAGTGATCAGCCCCAGCATTTT. It specifies CASRGTSDQPQHF. The V call is TRBV6-5, the J call TRBJ1-5, with D perhaps TRBD1 (5 bases). Deletions cut 6 bases from V and 5 bases from J, with 11 bases between. CDR1 is MNHEY and CDR2 is SVGAGI in the germline V gene. The CDR3 extends over 13 amino acids.

The chain links TRBV5-1 to TRBJ1-1; D call uncertain. V was cut by 5 bases and J by 10 bases, with 18 bases left in between. Germline CDR1 SGHRS, CDR2 YFSETQ. CDR3 length: 13 amino acids. CDR3 amino acids: CASRTDARGAAFF. DNA for the CDR3: TGCGCCAGCAGAACGGACGCCCGGGGTGCAGCTTTCTTT.

The genes are TRBV11-2 and TRBJ2-2; TRBD1 agrees at 8 bases. Losses at the gene ends were 6 bases for V and 7 bases for J; bases not matched to a gene: 13. This CDR3 is built from 16 residues. Germline V CDR1 and CDR2: SGHAT, FQNNGV. The CDR3 is CASRSLWQGAHGELFF. CDR3 coding DNA: TGTGCCAGCAGATCCTTATGGCAGGGGGCACACGGGGAGCTGTTTTTT.

In this sample, this clone turned up a few times. The V gene is TRBV29-1, the J gene TRBJ2-7, with D possibly TRBD2 on 7 matching bases. V was shortened by 7 bases and J by 3 bases, with 16 bases between the two germline ends. CDR3 length: 13 residues. The germline gives CDR1 SQVTM, CDR2 ANQGSEA. CDR3 nucleotide sequence: TGCAGCGCGAGTCGGGGAGGGGGCTACGAGCAGTACTTC. Its translation is CSASRGGGYEQYF.

In this sample, this clone turned up a few times. The rearrangement uses TRBV18 and TRBJ2-2; perhaps D is TRBD1 or TRBD2 (5 bases each). The CDR3 is 15 amino acids. V was cut by 3 bases and J by 7 bases, with 15 bases left in between. Germline values: CDR1 KGHSH, CDR2 LQKENI. DNA for the CDR3: TGTGCCAGCTCACCTCGGGGCTCCGTGGTCGGGGAGCTGTTTTTT. Protein sequence: CASSPRGSVVGELFF. Filled out from reference TRBV18 and TRBJ2-2, the complete variable domain reads NAGVMQNPRHLVRRRGQEARLRCSPMKGHSHVYWYRQLPEEGLKFMVYLQKENIIDESGMPKERFSAEFPKEGPSILRIQQVVRGDSAAYFCASSPRGSVVGELFFGEGSRLTVL.

The chain joins TRBV27 to TRBJ2-4, with unresolved D. CDR3 length equals 16 residues. Trimming removed 3 bases from V and 0 bases from J, with 12 bases in between. The germline V gene has CDR1 MNHEY and CDR2 SMNVEV (reference sequence). CDR3 sequence (DNA): TGTGCCAGCAGTTTCGACAAGACCCAAGCCAAAAACATTCAGTACTTC. Its translation is CASSFDKTQAKNIQYF.

This clone has just a few counts. The rearrangement joins TRBV5-1 to TRBJ1-4, with D possibly being TRBD1 (5 bases). V shed 0 bases and J shed 8 bases, with 11 bases lying between them. The CDR3 loop spans 14 amino acids. Germline V gene lookup returns CDR1 SGHRS and CDR2 YFSETQ. The CDR3 region is CASSLGGSEEKLFF. The CDR3 region has the DNA TGCGCCAGCAGCTTGGGGGGGTCGGAGGAAAAACTGTTTTTT.

This chain links TRBV24-1 with TRBJ2-1, with TRBD1 matching 7 bases. Germline-derived CDR1 and CDR2 are KGHDR and SFDVKD. The CDR3 length is 18 residues. Losses at the gene ends were 3 bases for V and 4 bases for J; bases not matched to a gene: 14. The CDR3 is CATSDHRQGALPYNEQFF. DNA of the CDR3: TGTGCCACCAGTGATCATCGACAGGGTGCCTTACCTTACAATGAGCAGTTCTTC.

There are a few counts of this clone. V is TRBV2 and J is TRBJ1-5; unclear D gene. Per the germline V gene, CDR1 is SNHLY and CDR2 is FYNNEI. This CDR3 is built from 13 residues. V lost 4 bases, J lost 4 bases, and 8 bases lay in between. The CDR3 DNA follows: TGTGCCAGCAGTGGCTGGGCAAATCAGCCCCAGCATTTT. The encoded protein is CASSGWANQPQHF. Full variable domain (outside the CDR3, taken from reference TRBV2 and TRBJ1-5): EPEVTQTPSHQVTQMGQEVILRCVPISNHLYFYWYRQILGQKVEFLVSFYNNEISEKSEIFDDQFSVERPDGSNFTLKIRSTKLEDSAMYFCASSGWANQPQHFGDGTRLSIL.